This T cell receptor beta chain was recovered during a study of T cell repertoires in cytomegalovirus infection. On the study more broadly: Selection of CMV epitopes for the study included recently identified HLA-C-restricted and well-studied HLA-B-restricted ones. Both CMV infection and a matching HLA type were indicated by public TCR beta signatures.

Whole-study results and caveats: There were HLA-C-restricted CMV-specific TCR beta clonotypes dominating the ex vivo response. There were carriers of CMV plus the relevant HLA, and cumulative public TCR beta family frequency identified them.

Using its own MiXCR run on the reads, TCRdb lists one record per CDR3 protein. Of approximately 110,000 distinct CDR3 sequences in the sample, roughly 39% are singletons; the top ten hold roughly 70%. As regards this clonotype: No antigen is known for it.

There are 15 residues in the CDR3. J lost 7 bases, V lost 4 bases, and 12 bases had no gene match. The germline CDR1 and CDR2 sequences are MGHRA and YSYEKL. The TCR sequence derives from a human donor in good health (CMV status not recorded). Some clones in this sample may be carry-over from other donors' samples. V and J are TRBV4-1 and TRBJ1-1, with 7 bases lining up with TRBD1. This material consisted of CD8+ T cells from cultured PBMCs, taken from culture after CMV antigen stimulation. CDR3 bases: TGCGCCAGCAGCCCACAAATGGACAGGCCCTATGAAGCTTTCTTT. This translates into CASSPQMDRPYEAFF.